This T cell receptor beta chain was profiled in a study of a mutant IDH1 vaccine in newly diagnosed glioma. Study details: Patients got their first vaccination 4-6 weeks after radiotherapy alone, or with temozolomide cycles. Receipt of radiotherapy, temozolomide, or both preceded the study, and most received both.

Trimming took off 5 bases at V and 5 bases at J, with 13 bases between the two ends. Germline loops: CDR1 SGHNT, CDR2 YENEEA. This CDR3 is built from 13 residues. Study findings and constraints: No link was apparently found between pseudoprogression and changes in top peripheral T cell clonotypes.

Time point noted: week 11, during vaccination. In every dose of vaccine, 300 ug of mutant IDH1 20-mer peptide was given alongside topical imiquimod. This table comes from immunoSEQ multiplex PCR, and its TCRdb copy is limited to in-frame clones, with some not included. The sample lists over 55,000 clones; roughly 80% were seen once. Points on this clone: Its specificity is unknown.

The receptor comes from a man aged 25-40 years with glioma. The sequencing here drew on PBMCs, taken from a glioma patient whose treatment included an IDH1 peptide vaccine. This sequence joins TRBV11-3 and TRBJ2-7, with D possibly matching TRBD1 (5 bases). The CDR3 DNA reads as TGTGCCAGCAGCCAGGGCTTAGGGGACGAGCAGTACTTC. Translated: CASSQGLGDEQYF.